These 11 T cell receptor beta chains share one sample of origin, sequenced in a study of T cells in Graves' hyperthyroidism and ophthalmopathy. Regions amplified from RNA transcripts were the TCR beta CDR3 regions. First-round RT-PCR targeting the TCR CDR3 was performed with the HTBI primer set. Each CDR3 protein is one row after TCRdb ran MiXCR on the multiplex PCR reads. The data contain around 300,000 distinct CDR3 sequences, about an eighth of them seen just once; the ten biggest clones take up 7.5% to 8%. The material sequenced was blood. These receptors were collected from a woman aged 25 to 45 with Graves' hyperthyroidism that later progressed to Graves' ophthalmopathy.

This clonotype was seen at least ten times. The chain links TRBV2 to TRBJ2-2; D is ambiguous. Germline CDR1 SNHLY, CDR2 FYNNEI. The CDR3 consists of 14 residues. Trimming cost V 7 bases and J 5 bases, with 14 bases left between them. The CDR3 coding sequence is TGTGCCAGCATCTCTACCAAAGGGACCGGGGAGCTGTTTTTT. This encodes CASISTKGTGELFF.

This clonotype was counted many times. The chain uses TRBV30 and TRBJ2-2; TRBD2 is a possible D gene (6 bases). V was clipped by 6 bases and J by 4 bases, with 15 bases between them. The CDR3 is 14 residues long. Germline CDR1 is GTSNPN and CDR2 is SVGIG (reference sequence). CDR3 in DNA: TGTGCCTGTGGGAGGTATTTGGGCACCGGGGAGCTGTTTTTT. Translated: CACGRYLGTGELFF. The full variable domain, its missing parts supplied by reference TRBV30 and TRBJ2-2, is SQTIHQWPATLVQPVGSPLSLECTVEGTSNPNLYWYRQAAGRGLQLLFYSVGIGQISSEVPQNLSASRPQDRQFILSSKKLLLSDSGFYLCACGRYLGTGELFFGEGSRLTVL.

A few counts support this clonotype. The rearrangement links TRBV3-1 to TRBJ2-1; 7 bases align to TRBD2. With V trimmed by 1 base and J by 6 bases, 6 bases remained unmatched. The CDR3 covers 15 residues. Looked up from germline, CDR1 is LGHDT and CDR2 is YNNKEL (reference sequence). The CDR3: CASSQGTSFANEQFF. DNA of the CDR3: TGTGCCAGCAGCCAAGGGACTAGTTTTGCCAATGAGCAGTTCTTC.

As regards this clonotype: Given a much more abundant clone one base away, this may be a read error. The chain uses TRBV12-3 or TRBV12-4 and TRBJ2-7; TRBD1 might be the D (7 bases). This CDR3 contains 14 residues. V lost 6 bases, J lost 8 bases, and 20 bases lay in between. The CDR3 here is CASSRTGGVSKQYF. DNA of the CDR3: TGTGCCAGCAGCCGGACAGGAGGGGTATCCAAGCAGTACTTC.

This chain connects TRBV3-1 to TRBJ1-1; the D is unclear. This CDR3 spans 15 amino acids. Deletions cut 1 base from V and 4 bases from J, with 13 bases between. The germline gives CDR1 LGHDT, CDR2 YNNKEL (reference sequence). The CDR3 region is CASSQGTVRGTEAFF. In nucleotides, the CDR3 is TGTGCCAGCAGCCAAGGGACTGTCCGTGGCACTGAAGCTTTCTTT.

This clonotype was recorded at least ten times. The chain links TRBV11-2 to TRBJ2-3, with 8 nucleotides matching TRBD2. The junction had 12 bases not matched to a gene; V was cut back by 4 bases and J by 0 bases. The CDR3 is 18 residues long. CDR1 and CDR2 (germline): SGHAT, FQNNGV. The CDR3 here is CASSSRVNSGTSTDTQYF. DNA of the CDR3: TGTGCCAGCAGCTCCCGTGTTAATAGCGGGACTAGCACAGATACGCAGTATTTT.

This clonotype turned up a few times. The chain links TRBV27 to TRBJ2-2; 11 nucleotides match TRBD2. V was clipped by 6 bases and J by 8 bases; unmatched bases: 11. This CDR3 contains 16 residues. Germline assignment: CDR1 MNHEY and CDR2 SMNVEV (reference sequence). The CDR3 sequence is CASRVAGGPVSGELFF. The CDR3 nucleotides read TGTGCCAGCAGAGTAGCGGGAGGGCCAGTAAGTGGGGAGCTGTTTTTT.

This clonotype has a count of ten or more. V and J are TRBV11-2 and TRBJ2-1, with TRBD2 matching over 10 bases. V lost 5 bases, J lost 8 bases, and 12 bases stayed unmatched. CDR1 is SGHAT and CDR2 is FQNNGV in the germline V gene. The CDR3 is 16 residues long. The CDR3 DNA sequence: TGTGCCAGCAGCCACACTAGCGGGGAGCAGAAGGATGAGCAGTTCTTC. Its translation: CASSHTSGEQKDEQFF.

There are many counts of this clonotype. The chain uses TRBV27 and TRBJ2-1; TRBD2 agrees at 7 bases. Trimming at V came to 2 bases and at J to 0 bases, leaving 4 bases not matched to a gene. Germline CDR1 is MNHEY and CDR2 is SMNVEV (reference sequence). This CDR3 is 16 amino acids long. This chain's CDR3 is CASSLRGGSSYNEQFF. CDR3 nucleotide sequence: TGTGCCAGCAGTTTACGGGGCGGGAGCTCCTACAATGAGCAGTTCTTC.

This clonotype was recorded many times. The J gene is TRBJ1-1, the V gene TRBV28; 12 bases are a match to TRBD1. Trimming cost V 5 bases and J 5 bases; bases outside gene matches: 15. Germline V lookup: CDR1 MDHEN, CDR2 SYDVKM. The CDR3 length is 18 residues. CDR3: CASSPPVPGQGAGTEAFF. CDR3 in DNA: TGTGCCAGCAGTCCACCAGTTCCGGGACAGGGGGCGGGGACTGAAGCTTTCTTT. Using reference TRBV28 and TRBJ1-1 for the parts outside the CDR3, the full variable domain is DVKVTQSSRYLVKRTGEKVFLECVQDMDHENMFWYRQDPGLGLRLIYFSYDVKMKEKGDIPEGYSVSREKKERFSLILESASTNQTSMYLCASSPPVPGQGAGTEAFFGQGTRLTVV.

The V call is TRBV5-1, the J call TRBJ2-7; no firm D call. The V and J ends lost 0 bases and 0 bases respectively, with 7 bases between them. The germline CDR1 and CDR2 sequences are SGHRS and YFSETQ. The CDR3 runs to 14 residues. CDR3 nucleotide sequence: TGCGCCAGCAGCTTGGGGACGAGCTCCTACGAGCAGTACTTC. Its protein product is CASSLGTSSYEQYF.